This TCR beta chain was captured in a study of early T cells in non-severe SARS-CoV-2 infection. Germline V CDR1 and CDR2: SEHNR, FQNEAQ (reference sequence). CDR3 length equals 16 residues. V lost 0 bases to trimming and J lost 7 bases, with 15 bases between them. One entry per CDR3 protein, called by TCRdb with MiXCR from the 5' RACE reads. The profile shows tens of thousands of distinct CDR3 sequences, around 13% of them singletons. V is TRBV7-9 and J is TRBJ1-4; the D gene is possibly TRBD1 (5 bases). Here the sequenced sample was whole blood, taken at baseline. The TCR sequence derives from an adult who was a healthcare worker with PCR-confirmed SARS-CoV-2 infection or an uninfected control (not recorded which). DNA for the CDR3: TGTGCCAGCAGCTTAGCGCCGGGGGGGTTCGGTGAAAAACTGTTTTTT. This codes for CASSLAPGGFGEKLFF. Together with reference TRBV7-9 and TRBJ1-4, the CDR3 gives the full variable domain: DTGVSQNPRHKITKRGQNVTFRCDPISEHNRLYWYRQTLGQGPEFLTYFQNEAQLEKSRLLSDRFSAERPKGSFSTLEIQRTEQGDSAMYLCASSLAPGGFGEKLFFGSGTQLSVL.